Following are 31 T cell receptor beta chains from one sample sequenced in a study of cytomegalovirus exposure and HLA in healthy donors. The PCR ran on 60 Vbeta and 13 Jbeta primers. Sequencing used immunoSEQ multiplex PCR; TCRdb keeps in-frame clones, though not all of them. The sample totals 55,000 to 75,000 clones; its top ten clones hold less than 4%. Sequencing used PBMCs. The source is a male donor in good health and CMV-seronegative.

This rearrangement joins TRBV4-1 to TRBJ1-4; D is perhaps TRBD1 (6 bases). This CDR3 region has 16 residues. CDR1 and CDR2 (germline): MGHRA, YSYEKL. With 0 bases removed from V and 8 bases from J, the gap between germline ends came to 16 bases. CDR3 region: CASSQEWGGAGEKLFF. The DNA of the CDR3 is TGCGCCAGCAGCCAAGAATGGGGGGGGGCAGGGGAAAAACTGTTTTTT.

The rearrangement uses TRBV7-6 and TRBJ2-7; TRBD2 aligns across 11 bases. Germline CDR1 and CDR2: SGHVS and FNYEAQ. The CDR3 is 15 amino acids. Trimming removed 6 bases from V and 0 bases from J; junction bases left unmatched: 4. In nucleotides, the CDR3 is TGTGCCAGCAGTCCAACTAGCGGGAGCTCCTACGAGCAGTACTTC. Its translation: CASSPTSGSSYEQYF.

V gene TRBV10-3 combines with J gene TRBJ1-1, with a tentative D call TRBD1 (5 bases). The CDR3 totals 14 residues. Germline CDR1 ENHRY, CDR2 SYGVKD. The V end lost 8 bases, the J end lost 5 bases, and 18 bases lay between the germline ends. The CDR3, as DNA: TGTGCCATCGCCCCGGGGGGGGGTTGGACTGAAGCTTTCTTT. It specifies CAIAPGGGWTEAFF.

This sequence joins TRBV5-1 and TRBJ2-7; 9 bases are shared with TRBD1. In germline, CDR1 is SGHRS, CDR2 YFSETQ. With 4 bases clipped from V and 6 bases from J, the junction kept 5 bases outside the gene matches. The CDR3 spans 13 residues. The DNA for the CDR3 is TGCGCCAGCAGCCTGGGACAGGGCCGCGAGCAGTACTTC. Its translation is CASSLGQGREQYF.

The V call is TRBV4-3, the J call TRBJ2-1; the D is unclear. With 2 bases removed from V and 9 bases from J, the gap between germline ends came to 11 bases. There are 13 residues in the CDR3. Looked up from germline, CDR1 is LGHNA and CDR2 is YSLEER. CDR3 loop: CASSQSPAGEQFF. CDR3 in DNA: TGCGCCAGCAGCCAAAGCCCCGCCGGTGAGCAGTTCTTC.

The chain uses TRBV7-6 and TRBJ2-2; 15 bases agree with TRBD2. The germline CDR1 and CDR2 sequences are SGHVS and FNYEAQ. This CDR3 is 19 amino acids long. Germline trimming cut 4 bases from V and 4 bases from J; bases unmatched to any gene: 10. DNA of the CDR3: TGTGCCAGCAGCTCTCCGGGACTAGCGGGAGGTTGGAGCACCGGGGAGCTGTTTTTT. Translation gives CASSSPGLAGGWSTGELFF.

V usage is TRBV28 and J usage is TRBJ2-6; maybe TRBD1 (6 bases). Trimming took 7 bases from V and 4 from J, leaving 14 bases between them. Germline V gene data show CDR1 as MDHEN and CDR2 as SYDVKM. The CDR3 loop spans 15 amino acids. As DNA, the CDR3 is TGTGCCAGCATACAGGGAAGTGTCGGGGCCAACGTCCTGACTTTC. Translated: CASIQGSVGANVLTF.

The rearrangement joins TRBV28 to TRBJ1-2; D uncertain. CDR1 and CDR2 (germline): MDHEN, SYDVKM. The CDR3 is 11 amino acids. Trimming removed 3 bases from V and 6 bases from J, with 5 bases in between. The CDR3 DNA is TGTGCCAGCAGTTTCTCCCATGGCTACACCTTC. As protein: CASSFSHGYTF.

DNA for the CDR3: TGTGCCAGCACCCTCCCGGACCAACAGGGGAGTCGGGGTGGCTACACCTTC. It is translated as CASTLPDQQGSRGGYTF. The chain uses TRBV25-1 and TRBJ1-2; 7 bases align to TRBD1. The ends lost 7 bases at V and 7 bases at J; junction bases unmatched: 21. CDR1 is MGHDK and CDR2 is SYGVNS in the germline V gene. This CDR3 has 17 residues.

The CDR3 DNA reads as TGTGCCACCAAAGGATCCGGAGGAAATTCACCCCTCCACTTT. It translates to CATKGSGGNSPLHF. This chain connects TRBV10-3 to TRBJ1-6; the D is unclear. Germline CDR1 and CDR2: ENHRY and SYGVKD. The CDR3 totals 14 residues. Deletions cut 10 bases from V and 7 bases from J, with 17 bases between.

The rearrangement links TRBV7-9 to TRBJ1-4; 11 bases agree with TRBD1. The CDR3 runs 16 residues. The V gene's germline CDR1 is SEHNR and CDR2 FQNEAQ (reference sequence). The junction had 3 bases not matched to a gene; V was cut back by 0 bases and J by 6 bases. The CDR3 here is CASSLAGTGGDEKLFF. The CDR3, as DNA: TGTGCCAGCAGCTTAGCGGGGACAGGGGGAGATGAAAAACTGTTTTTT.

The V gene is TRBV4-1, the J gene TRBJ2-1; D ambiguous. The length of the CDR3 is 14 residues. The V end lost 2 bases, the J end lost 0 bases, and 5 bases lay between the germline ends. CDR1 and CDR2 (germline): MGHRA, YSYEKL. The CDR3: CASSQFSSYNEQFF. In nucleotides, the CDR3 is TGCGCCAGCAGCCAATTTAGCTCCTACAATGAGCAGTTCTTC.

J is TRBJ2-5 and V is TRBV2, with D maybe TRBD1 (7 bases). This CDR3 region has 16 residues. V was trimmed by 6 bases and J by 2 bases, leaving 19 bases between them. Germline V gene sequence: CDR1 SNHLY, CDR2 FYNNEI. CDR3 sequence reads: CASRQLLQGRQETQYF. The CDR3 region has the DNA TGTGCCAGCAGACAACTTTTACAGGGGAGGCAAGAGACCCAGTACTTC.

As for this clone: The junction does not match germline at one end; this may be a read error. The CDR3 DNA follows: TGTGCCAGTAGTCCGCGGGGCCTCGGAGGAAACAACATATATTTT. It is translated as CASSPRGLGGNNIYF. The chain uses TRBV19 and TRBJ1-3; D is possibly TRBD1 (5 bases). Germline loops: CDR1 LNHDA, CDR2 SQIVND (reference sequence). This CDR3 is built from 15 residues.

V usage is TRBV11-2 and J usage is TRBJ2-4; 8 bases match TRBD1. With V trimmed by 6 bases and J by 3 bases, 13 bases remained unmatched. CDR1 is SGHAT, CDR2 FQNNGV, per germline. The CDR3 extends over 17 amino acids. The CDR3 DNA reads TGTGCCAGCAGTTCCGGACAGGGCCTTGGTGGCAAAAACATTCAGTACTTC. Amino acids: CASSSGQGLGGKNIQYF.

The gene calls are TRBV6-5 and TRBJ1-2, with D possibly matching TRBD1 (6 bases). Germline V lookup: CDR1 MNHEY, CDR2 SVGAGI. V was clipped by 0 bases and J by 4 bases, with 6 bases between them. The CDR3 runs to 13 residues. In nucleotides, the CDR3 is TGTGCCAGCAGTTACTCCAGGGGCTATGGCTACACCTTC. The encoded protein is CASSYSRGYGYTF.

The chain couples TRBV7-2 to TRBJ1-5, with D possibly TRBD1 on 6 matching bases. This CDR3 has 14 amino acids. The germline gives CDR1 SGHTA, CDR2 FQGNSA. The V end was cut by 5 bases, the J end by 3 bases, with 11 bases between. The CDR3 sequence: CASSPNRVNQPQHF. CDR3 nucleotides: TGTGCCAGCAGCCCTAACAGGGTCAATCAGCCCCAGCATTTT.

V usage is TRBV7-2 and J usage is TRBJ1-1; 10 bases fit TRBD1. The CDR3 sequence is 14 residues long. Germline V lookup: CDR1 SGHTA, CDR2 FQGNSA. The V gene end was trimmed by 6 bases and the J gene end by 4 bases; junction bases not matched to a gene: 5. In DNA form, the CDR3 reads TGTGCCAGCAGTTCCAGGACAGGGGGCACTGAAGCTTTCTTT. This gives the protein CASSSRTGGTEAFF.

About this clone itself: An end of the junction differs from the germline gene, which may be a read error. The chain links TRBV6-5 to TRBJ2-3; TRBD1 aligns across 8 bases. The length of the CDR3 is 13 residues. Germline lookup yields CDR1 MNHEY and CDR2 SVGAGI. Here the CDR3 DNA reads TGTGCCACCCTCTCAGGGGGCACCGATACGCAGTATTTT. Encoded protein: CATLSGGTDTQYF.

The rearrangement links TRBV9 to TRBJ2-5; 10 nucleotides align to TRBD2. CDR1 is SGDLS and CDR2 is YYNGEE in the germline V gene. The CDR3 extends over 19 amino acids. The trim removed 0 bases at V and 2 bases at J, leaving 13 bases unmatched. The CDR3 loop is CASSVGSQVASGGQETQYF. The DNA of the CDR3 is TGTGCCAGCAGCGTAGGATCCCAGGTTGCTAGCGGGGGTCAAGAGACCCAGTACTTC.

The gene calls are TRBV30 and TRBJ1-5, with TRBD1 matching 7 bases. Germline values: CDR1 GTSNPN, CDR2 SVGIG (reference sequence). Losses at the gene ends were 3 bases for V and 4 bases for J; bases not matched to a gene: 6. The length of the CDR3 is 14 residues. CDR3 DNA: TGTGCCTGGAGCGCCGGGACAGTAAATCAGCCCCAGCATTTT. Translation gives CAWSAGTVNQPQHF.

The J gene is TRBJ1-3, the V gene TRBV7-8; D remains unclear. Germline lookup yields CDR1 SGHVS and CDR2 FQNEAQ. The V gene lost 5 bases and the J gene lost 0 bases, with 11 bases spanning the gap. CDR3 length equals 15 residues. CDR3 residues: CASSLDWSSGNTIYF. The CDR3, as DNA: TGTGCCAGCAGCCTGGACTGGAGCTCTGGAAACACCATATATTTT.

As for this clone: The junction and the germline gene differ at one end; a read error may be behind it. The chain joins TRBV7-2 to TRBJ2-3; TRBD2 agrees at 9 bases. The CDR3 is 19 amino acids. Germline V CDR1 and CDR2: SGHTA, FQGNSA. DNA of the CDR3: TGTGCCAGCAGGGTAGGGTCGACTAGCGGATACCTAAGCACAGATAAGCAGTATTTT. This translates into CASRVGSTSGYLSTDKQYF.

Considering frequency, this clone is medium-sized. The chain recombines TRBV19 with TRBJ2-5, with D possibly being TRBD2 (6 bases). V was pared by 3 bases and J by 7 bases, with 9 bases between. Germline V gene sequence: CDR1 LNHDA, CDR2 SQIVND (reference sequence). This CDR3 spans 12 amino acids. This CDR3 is CASSISAGTQYF. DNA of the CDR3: TGTGCCAGTAGTATCTCAGCGGGGACCCAGTACTTC.

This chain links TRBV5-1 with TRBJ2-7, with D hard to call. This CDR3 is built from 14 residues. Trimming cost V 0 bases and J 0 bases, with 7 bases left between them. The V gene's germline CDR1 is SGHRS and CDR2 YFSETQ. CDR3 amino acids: CASSLGSVSYEQYF. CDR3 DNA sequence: TGCGCCAGCAGCTTGGGTTCTGTCTCCTACGAGCAGTACTTC.

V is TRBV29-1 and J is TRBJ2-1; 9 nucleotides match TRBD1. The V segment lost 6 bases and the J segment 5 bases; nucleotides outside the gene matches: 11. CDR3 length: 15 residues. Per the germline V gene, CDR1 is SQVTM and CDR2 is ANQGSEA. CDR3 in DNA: TGCAGCGTCCACGGGGACAGGGCCTTCGACAATGAGCAGTTCTTC. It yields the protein CSVHGDRAFDNEQFF.

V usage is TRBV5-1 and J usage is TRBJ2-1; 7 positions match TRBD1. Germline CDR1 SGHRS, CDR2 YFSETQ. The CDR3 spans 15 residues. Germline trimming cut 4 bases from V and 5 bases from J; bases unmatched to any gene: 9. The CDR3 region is CASSPLGDSDNEQFF. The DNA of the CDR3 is TGCGCCAGCAGCCCCTTGGGGGACAGCGACAATGAGCAGTTCTTC.

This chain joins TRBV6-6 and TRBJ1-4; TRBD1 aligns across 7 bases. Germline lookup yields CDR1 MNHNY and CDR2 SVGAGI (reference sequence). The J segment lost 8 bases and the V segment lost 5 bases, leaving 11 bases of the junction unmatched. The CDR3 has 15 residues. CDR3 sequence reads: CASSPGTVAPEKLFF. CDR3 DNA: TGTGCCAGCAGTCCGGGGACAGTGGCCCCCGAAAAACTGTTTTTT.

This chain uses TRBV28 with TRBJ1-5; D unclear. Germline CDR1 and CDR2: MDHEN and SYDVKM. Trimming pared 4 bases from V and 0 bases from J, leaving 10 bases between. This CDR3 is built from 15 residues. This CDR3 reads CASSSRFYSNQPQHF. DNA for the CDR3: TGTGCCAGCAGTTCCCGGTTTTATAGCAATCAGCCCCAGCATTTT.

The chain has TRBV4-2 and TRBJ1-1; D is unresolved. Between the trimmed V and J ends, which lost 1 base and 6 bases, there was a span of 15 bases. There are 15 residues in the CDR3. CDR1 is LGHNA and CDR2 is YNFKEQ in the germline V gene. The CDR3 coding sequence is TGTGCCAGCAGCCAAGGCTCCGGTATGGGCGCTGAAGCTTTCTTT. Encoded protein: CASSQGSGMGAEAFF.

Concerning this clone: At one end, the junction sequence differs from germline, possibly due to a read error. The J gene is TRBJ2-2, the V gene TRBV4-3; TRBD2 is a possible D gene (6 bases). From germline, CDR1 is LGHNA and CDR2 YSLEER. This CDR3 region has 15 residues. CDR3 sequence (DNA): TGCGCCAGCAGCCAAGATATCATTAGGGCCGGGGGGCTGTTTTTT. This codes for CASSQDIIRAGGLFF.